This paragraph reports one T cell receptor (beta chain). Samples each yielded at least 6 micrograms of total RNA. PCR was performed a second time for 7 to 11 cycles using a sample-barcoded 5' primer and a J-beta primer mix. Using its own MiXCR run on the 5' RACE reads, TCRdb lists one record per CDR3 protein. The sample contains 1.8 million or so distinct CDR3 sequences, approximately 40% of which appear only once. The source of the sample is a study of blood T cells in healthy people across ages. The sequencing input was blood. The clonotype was recovered from a human donor in good health.

This CDR3 is CASSLVSRGDGYTF. The DNA of the CDR3 is TGTGCCAGCAGCTTAGTTTCGAGGGGCGATGGCTACACCTTC. The chain carries TRBV7-9 and TRBJ1-2; a weak D match, TRBD1 (5 bases). V lost 1 base, J lost 6 bases, and 12 bases lay in between. The CDR3 runs 14 residues. The germline V gene has CDR1 SEHNR and CDR2 FQNEAQ (reference sequence).